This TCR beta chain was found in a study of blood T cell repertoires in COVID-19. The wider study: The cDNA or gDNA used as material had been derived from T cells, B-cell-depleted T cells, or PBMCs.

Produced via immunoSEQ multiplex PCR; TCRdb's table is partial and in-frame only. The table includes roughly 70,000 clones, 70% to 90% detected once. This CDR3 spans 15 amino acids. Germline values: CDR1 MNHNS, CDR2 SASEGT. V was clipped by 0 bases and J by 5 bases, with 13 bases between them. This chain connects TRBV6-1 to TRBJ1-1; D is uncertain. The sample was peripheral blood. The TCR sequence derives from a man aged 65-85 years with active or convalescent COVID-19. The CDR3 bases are TGTGCCAGCAGTGAAGCGCTCGTCGGGGTAACTGAAGCTTTCTTT. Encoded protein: CASSEALVGVTEAFF.